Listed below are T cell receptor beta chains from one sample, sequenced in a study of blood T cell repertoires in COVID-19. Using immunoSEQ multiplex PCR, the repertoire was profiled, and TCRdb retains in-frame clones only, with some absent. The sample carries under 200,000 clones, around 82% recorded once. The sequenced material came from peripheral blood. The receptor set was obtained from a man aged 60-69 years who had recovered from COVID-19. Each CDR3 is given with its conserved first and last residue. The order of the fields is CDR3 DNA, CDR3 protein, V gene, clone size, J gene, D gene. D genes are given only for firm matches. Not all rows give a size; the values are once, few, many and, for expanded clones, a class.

TGTGCCGCCAGTCGGGGGGTTACCGGGGAGCTGTTTTTT | CAASRGVTGELFF | TRBV24-1 | once | TRBJ2-2 | TRBD2
TGTGCCTGGAGTGTACAAACATCTGCTGAAGCTTTCTTT | CAWSVQTSAEAFF | TRBV30 | few | TRBJ1-1 | NA
TGTGCCAGCAGCCCCGCAGGGTTTTACAATGAGCAGTTCTTC | CASSPAGFYNEQFF | TRBV6-2/TRBV6-3 | NA | TRBJ2-1 | NA
TGTGCCAGCAGCCTGAACACCGGGGAGCTGTTTTTT | CASSLNTGELFF | TRBV5-8 | few | TRBJ2-2 | NA
TGTGCCAGCAGCGTAACAGGGAACCGGGTTAATTCACCCCTCCACTTT | CASSVTGNRVNSPLHF | TRBV9 | NA | TRBJ1-6 | NA
TGTGCCATGTCCCAGGGGGTCGATCAGCCCCAGCATTTT | CAMSQGVDQPQHF | TRBV10-3 | NA | TRBJ1-5 | TRBD1
TGTGCCAGCAGTCCGACACCGAACACTGAAGCTTTCTTT | CASSPTPNTEAFF | TRBV6-4 | NA | TRBJ1-1 | NA
TGTGCCAGCAGTACGGGACTAGAACGACTCTGCGAGCAGTACTTC | CASSTGLERLCEQYF | TRBV27 | NA | TRBJ2-7 | TRBD2
TGTGCCAGCAGCTCCGGGACTAGCGGGACCAAGCAGTTCTTC | CASSSGTSGTKQFF | TRBV7-2 | NA | TRBJ2-1 | TRBD2
TGTGCCAGCAGCAAAGATGACTACACAGATACGCAGTATTTT | CASSKDDYTDTQYF | TRBV7-2 | NA | TRBJ2-3 | NA
TGTGCCAGCTCACACGGAGCCGACTCCTACGAGCAGTACTTC | CASSHGADSYEQYF | TRBV18 | NA | TRBJ2-7 | NA
TGTGCCAGCAGTAACGCCGGGACAGGGAACACCGGGGAGCTGTTTTTT | CASSNAGTGNTGELFF | TRBV7-2 | NA | TRBJ2-2 | TRBD1
TGTGCCAGTAGCGATCCGGGACAGGGCCTGAACGAGCAGTACTTC | CASSDPGQGLNEQYF | TRBV19 | NA | TRBJ2-7 | TRBD1
TGTGCCAGTAGTGGCGGGTCCCAAGAGACCCAGTACTTC | CASSGGSQETQYF | TRBV19 | NA | TRBJ2-5 | NA
TGTGCCAGCAGCCCGGGGGGAGGGGTGGAGACCCAGTACTTC | CASSPGGGVETQYF | TRBV11-3 | NA | TRBJ2-5 | TRBD2
TGTGCCAGCAGCCTGACAGGGTCTGCAACTAATGAAAAACTGTTTTTT | CASSLTGSATNEKLFF | TRBV7-8 | few | TRBJ1-4 | TRBD1
TGTGCCAGCAGCAAAGTTAGAGGGACACATACGAACACCGGGGAGCTGTTTTTT | CASSKVRGTHTNTGELFF | TRBV21-1 | once | TRBJ2-2 | NA
TGTGCCAGTAGTCTCAACGGGGGGCGCAAAGATACGCAGTATTTT | CASSLNGGRKDTQYF | TRBV19 | once | TRBJ2-3 | NA
TGTGCCAGCAGGTCCGGGGAGAGCTCCTATAATTCACCCCTCCACTTT | CASRSGESSYNSPLHF | TRBV2 | NA | TRBJ1-6 | NA
TGTGCCAGCAGTTACTGGGGGGGCTCGGGAGAAAAACTGTTTTTT | CASSYWGGSGEKLFF | TRBV6-5 | NA | TRBJ1-4 | NA
TGCGCCAGCAGCACGGCGGGGGGCCGATTGAACACCGGGGAGCTGTTTTTT | CASSTAGGRLNTGELFF | TRBV5-1 | NA | TRBJ2-2 | TRBD2
TGCGCCAGCAGCTTAGGACCCGGGACAGGGGGGAATCAGCCCCAGCATTTT | CASSLGPGTGGNQPQHF | TRBV5-1 | NA | TRBJ1-5 | TRBD1
TGTGCCAGCAGCTTAAGGGCTCCGGGACAGCTTAGCACAGATACGCAGTATTTT | CASSLRAPGQLSTDTQYF | TRBV7-3 | once | TRBJ2-3 | TRBD1
TGTGCTAGTGGTTTGGCCCCTATCGTAGCGGGGGGAGTCACCGGGGAGCTGTTTTTT | CASGLAPIVAGGVTGELFF | TRBV12-5 | NA | TRBJ2-2 | TRBD2
TGTGCCGCCAGCCCCCAGGGGCAAGAGACCCAGTACTTC | CAASPQGQETQYF | TRBV6-5 | NA | TRBJ2-5 | NA
TGTGCCATCCGACAGCTAGCGAACACCGGGGAGCTGTTTTTT | CAIRQLANTGELFF | TRBV19 | NA | TRBJ2-2 | NA
TGCGCCAGCAGCTTGGTGGAGGCAGAGACCCAGTACTTC | CASSLVEAETQYF | TRBV5-1 | NA | TRBJ2-5 | NA
TGTGCCAGCTCACCACAGGGGGCTATTGAAGCTTTCTTT | CASSPQGAIEAFF | TRBV18 | NA | TRBJ1-1 | TRBD1
TGTGCCATCAGTAGACTACAGGAGCAGTACTTC | CAISRLQEQYF | TRBV10-3 | NA | TRBJ2-7 | NA
TGTGCCAGCAGCGAAGGGGAGGGGGGGCAAGAGACCCAGTACTTC | CASSEGEGGQETQYF | TRBV9 | once | TRBJ2-5 | NA
TGCGCCAGCAGCCTGGGACAGAATTCACCCCTCCACTTT | CASSLGQNSPLHF | TRBV4-1 | NA | TRBJ1-6 | TRBD1
TGCGCCAGCAGCCAAGACGTGGCCAAAGAGACCCAGTACTTC | CASSQDVAKETQYF | TRBV4-3 | NA | TRBJ2-5 | NA
TGTGCCAGCAGTTACTCACAGGCCCGTTCTTACGAGCAGTACTTC | CASSYSQARSYEQYF | TRBV6-5 | NA | TRBJ2-7 | NA
TGTGCCAGCAACTCGCAGGGAATCTCTGGGGCCAACGTCCTGACTTTC | CASNSQGISGANVLTF | TRBV27 | NA | TRBJ2-6 | NA
TGTGCCAGCAGCCCATGGGAGGGGCTCGAGCAGTACTTC | CASSPWEGLEQYF | TRBV7-8 | NA | TRBJ2-7 | TRBD2
TGTGCCAGCAGCATAAGACTCGGCACAGATACGCAGTATTTT | CASSIRLGTDTQYF | TRBV3-1/TRBV3-2 | NA | TRBJ2-3 | NA
TGTGCCACCAGTGATTCAGGACAGGGGGAGGAGACCCAGTACTTC | CATSDSGQGEETQYF | TRBV24-1 | NA | TRBJ2-5 | TRBD1
TGTGCCAGCTCACCTTACAGGGGTGTAAGGAACATTCAGTACTTC | CASSPYRGVRNIQYF | TRBV18 | NA | TRBJ2-4 | TRBD1
TGTGCCAGCAACCGAGCGGGGGGGCCCCGGGAGCTGTTTTTT | CASNRAGGPRELFF | TRBV7-9 | many | TRBJ2-2 | TRBD2
TGTGCCAGCAGTTTCCAGGGGGCCGGGGAGCTGTTTTTT | CASSFQGAGELFF | TRBV27 | NA | TRBJ2-2 | TRBD1
TGTGCCAGCAGCTTGGAGCGGGGGATCACAGATACGCAGTATTTT | CASSLERGITDTQYF | TRBV5-5 | NA | TRBJ2-3 | TRBD2
TGTGCCAGCAGCGTAGAGTGGGAGACTGAAGCTTTCTTT | CASSVEWETEAFF | TRBV9 | once | TRBJ1-1 | NA
TGCGCCAGCAGCCCGATAACAGTCTCTGGAAACACCATATATTTT | CASSPITVSGNTIYF | TRBV5-1 | once | TRBJ1-3 | NA
TGTGCCAGCAGCCAAGGAAGGGGCCTAGCGGGGGAAAATGAGCAGTTCTTC | CASSQGRGLAGENEQFF | TRBV3-1/TRBV3-2 | NA | TRBJ2-1 | TRBD2
TGTGCCAGCTCACCGCCCAGTGGCTGGACTGAAGCTTTCTTT | CASSPPSGWTEAFF | TRBV18 | NA | TRBJ1-1 | NA
TGTGCCAGCTCACAAAGGAGGGTGTGGACTGAAGCTTTCTTT | CASSQRRVWTEAFF | TRBV18 | few | TRBJ1-1 | NA
TGTGCCAGCAGTCATACTCAAGATGGCAATCAGCCCCAGCATTTT | CASSHTQDGNQPQHF | TRBV6-5 | NA | TRBJ1-5 | NA
TGTGCCAGCAGTCTTGGGGGCCCTGACACCTTC | CASSLGGPDTF | TRBV7-9 | NA | TRBJ1-2 | NA
TGTGCCAGCAGCCAAGAGGAGACGTACACTAATGAAAAACTGTTTTTT | CASSQEETYTNEKLFF | TRBV3-1/TRBV3-2 | NA | TRBJ1-4 | NA
TGCAGTGCTCCTAGGACAGCTGAAGCTTTCTTT | CSAPRTAEAFF | TRBV20-1 | NA | TRBJ1-1 | NA
TGTGCCTGGAGTGTAAGTTTAGATAGCACTGAAGCTTTCTTT | CAWSVSLDSTEAFF | TRBV30 | NA | TRBJ1-1 | NA
TGTGCCAGTAGTATAAATCCCAATCAGGTCAATCAGCCCCAGCATTTT | CASSINPNQVNQPQHF | TRBV19 | once | TRBJ1-5 | NA
TGTGCCAGAAGCCCGATCAGGGGGCAGTCGGATGGCTACACCTTC | CARSPIRGQSDGYTF | TRBV5-3 | NA | TRBJ1-2 | TRBD1